A single sample gave rise to the 5 T cell receptor beta chains below, sequenced in a study of T cells in tuberculosis. Time point reported: new active TB diagnosis, blood taken before or within 7 days of starting treatment. The table came from immunoSEQ multiplex PCR; TCRdb's copy has only in-frame clones and leaves some out. Altogether about 37,000 clones are present, under 95% being singletons, with the ten largest covering about 2.4%. This sample comprised PBMCs, obtained at tuberculosis diagnosis. Receptor source: an adult with tuberculosis.

This clone was recorded a few times. The chain recombines TRBV11-3 with TRBJ2-5, with 9 bases fitting TRBD2. There are 15 residues in the CDR3. From germline, CDR1 is SGHNT and CDR2 YENEEA. Trimming at V came to 1 base and at J to 5 bases, leaving 5 bases not matched to a gene. CDR3 sequence reads: CASSLGLAGEETQYF. In nucleotides, the CDR3 is TGTGCCAGCAGCTTAGGCTTAGCGGGGGAGGAGACCCAGTACTTC.

The gene calls are TRBV28 and TRBJ2-7; TRBD1 aligns across 9 bases. Trimming took 4 bases from V and 7 from J; bases not matched to a gene: 8. Germline CDR1 is MDHEN and CDR2 is SYDVKM. This CDR3 is built from 14 residues. In nucleotides, the CDR3 is TGTGCCAGCAGTTCAGGACAGGGGTTAAGAGAGCAGTACGTC. Amino acids: CASSSGQGLREQYV.

The V and J genes are TRBV6-1 and TRBJ1-2; the D is unclear. Trimming cost V 7 bases and J 1 base, with 13 bases left between them. CDR3 length: 14 amino acids. Germline V gene lookup returns CDR1 MNHNS and CDR2 SASEGT. The CDR3 sequence is CASNRGPLNYGYTF. The DNA for the CDR3 is TGTGCCAGCAATCGAGGGCCCCTTAACTATGGCTACACCTTC.

The chain employs TRBV2 and TRBJ2-2, with 8 positions matching TRBD2. CDR1 is SNHLY and CDR2 is FYNNEI in the germline V gene. V trimming: 8 bases; J trimming: 2 bases; junction bases outside the gene matches: 7. The CDR3 is made up of 15 amino acids. CDR3 region: CASAGGLNNTGELFF. The CDR3 nucleotides read TGTGCCAGCGCGGGGGGCCTTAACAACACCGGGGAGCTGTTTTTT.

The gene calls are TRBV6-4 and TRBJ2-7; TRBD2 aligns across 13 bases. The CDR3 consists of 20 residues. Germline loops: CDR1 MRHNA, CDR2 SNTAGT. After removal of 8 bases from V and 1 base from J, the junction contained 20 bases not matched to a gene. CDR3 amino acids: CASPLPRTSGGAVPSYEQYV. The CDR3 region has the DNA TGTGCCAGCCCCTTGCCTCGGACTAGCGGGGGTGCCGTCCCTTCCTACGAGCAGTACGTC.